These T cell receptor beta chains were read from a single sample in a study of molecular identifiers for immune sequencing clone quantification. TCRdb re-derived calls from the PCR reads in MiXCR, one entry per CDR3 protein. The table lists 50,000 to 75,000 distinct CDR3 sequences, under 20% of them singletons. Sequencing was carried out using naive CD8+ T cells from blood, with Jurkat cell RNA spiked in. These receptors originate from a human donor in good health. Some libraries in this study had Jurkat cell RNA spiked in. CDR3s include the opening cysteine and the closing phenylalanine or tryptophan. Each record gives: D gene, clone size, J gene, V gene, CDR3 DNA, CDR3 protein. The D gene is left open where the match is weak. Clone sizes are given selectively: once, few, many, or a class where the clone is expanded.

d_call: TRBD1
clone_size: few
j_call: TRBJ2-2
v_call: TRBV28
cdr3_nt: TGTGCCAGCAGGTCACCGGGACAGGGGTTCGACACCGGGGAGCTGTTTTTT
cdr3_aa: CASRSPGQGFDTGELFF

d_call: -
clone_size: many
j_call: TRBJ2-5
v_call: TRBV6-1
cdr3_nt: TGTGCCAGCAGTGAAGGGGCGGAACCCCAAGAGACCCAGTACTTC
cdr3_aa: CASSEGAEPQETQYF

d_call: TRBD2
clone_size: -
j_call: TRBJ2-2
v_call: TRBV10-3
cdr3_nt: TGTGCCATCGGCCTAGCGGTAGACACCGGGGAGCTGTTTTTT
cdr3_aa: CAIGLAVDTGELFF

d_call: TRBD1
clone_size: many
j_call: TRBJ2-7
v_call: TRBV6-5
cdr3_nt: TGTGCCAGCAGTCACCTCACCGGGACAGCCTCCTACGAGCAGTACTTC
cdr3_aa: CASSHLTGTASYEQYF

d_call: TRBD1
clone_size: few
j_call: TRBJ1-2
v_call: TRBV2
cdr3_nt: TGTGCCAGCAGTGAAAAGGGGACAGGCAACGGCGGCTACACCTTC
cdr3_aa: CASSEKGTGNGGYTF

d_call: -
clone_size: few
j_call: TRBJ2-7
v_call: TRBV27
cdr3_nt: TGTGCCAGCAGTTTTCAACCGGCTAATCAACCTTACGAGCAGTACTTC
cdr3_aa: CASSFQPANQPYEQYF

d_call: TRBD1
clone_size: many
j_call: TRBJ1-1
v_call: TRBV6-2/TRBV6-3
cdr3_nt: TGTGCCAGCAGTTACGAACCAGGGGGCATGAACACTGAAGCTTTCTTT
cdr3_aa: CASSYEPGGMNTEAFF

d_call: TRBD2
clone_size: -
j_call: TRBJ2-1
v_call: TRBV9
cdr3_nt: TGTGCCAGCAGCCCCCGGGTGACTAGCGGGATCCATGAGCAGTTCTTC
cdr3_aa: CASSPRVTSGIHEQFF

d_call: TRBD1
clone_size: many
j_call: TRBJ2-7
v_call: TRBV28
cdr3_nt: TGTGCCAGCAGTTCGGACAGGGTTAGCTCCTACGAGCAGTACTTC
cdr3_aa: CASSSDRVSSYEQYF

d_call: -
clone_size: -
j_call: TRBJ2-2
v_call: TRBV7-8
cdr3_nt: TGTGCCAGCAGTGACAGGGAGGCCGGGGAGCTGTTTTTT
cdr3_aa: CASSDREAGELFF

d_call: -
clone_size: many
j_call: TRBJ2-7
v_call: TRBV30
cdr3_nt: TGTGCCTGGAGTGTAGGGAGCAGGTCCTACGAGCAGTACTTC
cdr3_aa: CAWSVGSRSYEQYF

d_call: -
clone_size: many
j_call: TRBJ2-1
v_call: TRBV13
cdr3_nt: TGTGCCAGCAGCTGGGGAGGAGGGGGTGAGCAGTTCTTC
cdr3_aa: CASSWGGGGEQFF

d_call: -
clone_size: many
j_call: TRBJ2-7
v_call: TRBV6-2/TRBV6-3
cdr3_nt: TGTGCCAGCAGTTACGATGGGGGTTCCTACGAGCAGTACTTC
cdr3_aa: CASSYDGGSYEQYF

d_call: TRBD2
clone_size: few
j_call: TRBJ2-7
v_call: TRBV7-9
cdr3_nt: TGTGCCAGCGGCGGGGGGGGCGAGCAGTACTTC
cdr3_aa: CASGGGGEQYF

d_call: TRBD1
clone_size: -
j_call: TRBJ2-6
v_call: TRBV10-3
cdr3_nt: TGTGCCACCAGTGAGAATCTACAGGGGGCGCATGGGGCCGACGTCCTGACTTTC
cdr3_aa: CATSENLQGAHGADVLTF

d_call: -
clone_size: many
j_call: TRBJ2-1
v_call: TRBV29-1
cdr3_nt: TGCAGCGTAGATGTAAATGAGCAGTTCTTC
cdr3_aa: CSVDVNEQFF

d_call: TRBD1
clone_size: -
j_call: TRBJ2-2
v_call: TRBV11-1
cdr3_nt: TGTGCCAGCAGCTTAGAACAGGGGATCAGGGAGCTGTTTTTT
cdr3_aa: CASSLEQGIRELFF

d_call: TRBD2
clone_size: -
j_call: TRBJ2-1
v_call: TRBV9
cdr3_nt: TGTGCCAGCAGCGTAGTTAGCGGGACGGATGAGCAGTTCTTC
cdr3_aa: CASSVVSGTDEQFF

d_call: TRBD1
clone_size: many
j_call: TRBJ1-3
v_call: TRBV27
cdr3_nt: TGTGCCAGCAGTTTGTCAACAGGGGACGGAAACACCATATATTTT
cdr3_aa: CASSLSTGDGNTIYF

d_call: TRBD1
clone_size: many
j_call: TRBJ1-4
v_call: TRBV2
cdr3_nt: TGTGCCAGCAGAGCGGGACAGGCTTACACTCATAATGAAAAACTGTTTTTT
cdr3_aa: CASRAGQAYTHNEKLFF

d_call: -
clone_size: -
j_call: TRBJ1-3
v_call: TRBV12-3/TRBV12-4
cdr3_nt: TGTGCCAGCAGTCCGACAGGAAACACCATATATTTT
cdr3_aa: CASSPTGNTIYF

d_call: TRBD2
clone_size: many
j_call: TRBJ2-3
v_call: TRBV7-9
cdr3_nt: TGTGCCAGCAGCCAGACTAGCGGCATCACAGATACGCAGTATTTT
cdr3_aa: CASSQTSGITDTQYF

d_call: TRBD2
clone_size: -
j_call: TRBJ2-7
v_call: TRBV20-1
cdr3_nt: TGCAGTGCTAGAGATCTCAGGACTAGCTACGAGCAGTACTTC
cdr3_aa: CSARDLRTSYEQYF

d_call: -
clone_size: once
j_call: TRBJ2-7
v_call: TRBV6-6
cdr3_nt: TGTGCCAGCAGTTACGGACTGAGTCTGGGCTACGAGCAGTACTTC
cdr3_aa: CASSYGLSLGYEQYF

d_call: -
clone_size: -
j_call: TRBJ1-3
v_call: TRBV11-3
cdr3_nt: TGTGCCAGCAGCCCTTCCCCCGGGAGCTCTGGAAACACCATATATTTT
cdr3_aa: CASSPSPGSSGNTIYF

d_call: TRBD2
clone_size: few
j_call: TRBJ2-1
v_call: TRBV27
cdr3_nt: TGTGCCAGCAGTCCCCTTGGACTAGCGGGCTACAATGAGCAGTTCTTC
cdr3_aa: CASSPLGLAGYNEQFF

d_call: -
clone_size: many
j_call: TRBJ2-4
v_call: TRBV20-1
cdr3_nt: TGCAGTGCTAGTAGCGGCAAAAACATTCAGTACTTC
cdr3_aa: CSASSGKNIQYF

d_call: TRBD2
clone_size: many
j_call: TRBJ2-1
v_call: TRBV7-2
cdr3_nt: TGTGCCAGCAGCTTTCCTAGCGGAAACAATGAGCAGTTCTTC
cdr3_aa: CASSFPSGNNEQFF

d_call: TRBD2
clone_size: many
j_call: TRBJ2-3
v_call: TRBV7-9
cdr3_nt: TGTGCCAGCAGCTCCCCAGGTGCAGCGGGAGGGCCGGGAGATACGCAGTATTTT
cdr3_aa: CASSSPGAAGGPGDTQYF

d_call: TRBD2
clone_size: many
j_call: TRBJ2-2
v_call: TRBV6-2/TRBV6-3
cdr3_nt: TGTGCCAGCAGTCCCGGACTAGCGGGTAACACCGGGGAGCTGTTTTTT
cdr3_aa: CASSPGLAGNTGELFF

d_call: -
clone_size: many
j_call: TRBJ1-4
v_call: TRBV4-1
cdr3_nt: TGCGCCAGCAGCCAAATGGGGGGAAGTGAAAAACTGTTTTTT
cdr3_aa: CASSQMGGSEKLFF

d_call: -
clone_size: few
j_call: TRBJ1-1
v_call: TRBV5-6
cdr3_nt: TGTGCCAGCAGCTTGTTCAGGGATGTAGGGTACACTGAAGCTTTCTTT
cdr3_aa: CASSLFRDVGYTEAFF

d_call: -
clone_size: many
j_call: TRBJ2-7
v_call: TRBV4-1
cdr3_nt: TGCGCCAGCAGCCAAGATGGAATGGGCGGCCTCCCCCGGGAGCAGTACTTC
cdr3_aa: CASSQDGMGGLPREQYF

d_call: -
clone_size: many
j_call: TRBJ2-7
v_call: TRBV14
cdr3_nt: TGTGCCAGCAGCCAAGTAACGGAATACGAGCAGTACTTC
cdr3_aa: CASSQVTEYEQYF

d_call: -
clone_size: many
j_call: TRBJ2-7
v_call: TRBV25-1
cdr3_nt: TGTGCCAGCAGTGTATTCTACGAGCAGTACTTC
cdr3_aa: CASSVFYEQYF

d_call: TRBD1
clone_size: many
j_call: TRBJ2-5
v_call: TRBV7-9
cdr3_nt: TGTGCCAGCAGCACAGGGGGCGTGGAGACCCAGTACTTC
cdr3_aa: CASSTGGVETQYF

d_call: -
clone_size: many
j_call: TRBJ1-3
v_call: TRBV9
cdr3_nt: TGTGCCAGCAGCGTTTCCCCCCCCTCTGGAAACACCATATATTTT
cdr3_aa: CASSVSPPSGNTIYF

d_call: TRBD2
clone_size: -
j_call: TRBJ2-1
v_call: TRBV11-2
cdr3_nt: TGTGCCAGCAGCTTAACCGCAGCGGGAGTCTCCTACAATGAGCAGTTCTTC
cdr3_aa: CASSLTAAGVSYNEQFF

d_call: -
clone_size: many
j_call: TRBJ2-7
v_call: TRBV4-1
cdr3_nt: TGCGCCAGCAGCCAGGGACCTGCGGGCGAGCAGTACTTC
cdr3_aa: CASSQGPAGEQYF

d_call: -
clone_size: many
j_call: TRBJ1-5
v_call: TRBV5-5
cdr3_nt: TGTGCCAGCAGCTTTTGGCAGAGCAATCAGCCCCAGCATTTT
cdr3_aa: CASSFWQSNQPQHF

d_call: -
clone_size: many
j_call: TRBJ1-1
v_call: TRBV29-1
cdr3_nt: TGCAGCGTTGAAATCACCGCCGGGACGGTGAACACTGAAGCTTTCTTT
cdr3_aa: CSVEITAGTVNTEAFF

d_call: -
clone_size: -
j_call: TRBJ1-1
v_call: TRBV6-1
cdr3_nt: TGTGCCAGCAGTGAACCCCAGGGCACTGAAGCTTTCTTT
cdr3_aa: CASSEPQGTEAFF

d_call: -
clone_size: few
j_call: TRBJ2-1
v_call: TRBV4-1
cdr3_nt: TGCGCCAGCAGCCAATCTGCGGGGGCGCAGTACAATGAGCAGTTCTTC
cdr3_aa: CASSQSAGAQYNEQFF

d_call: -
clone_size: many
j_call: TRBJ1-2
v_call: TRBV27
cdr3_nt: TGTGCCAGCAGTTTATCTCCAGCCTACTATGGCTACACCTTC
cdr3_aa: CASSLSPAYYGYTF